Included here is one TCR beta chain sequence, with context. Its antigen is as yet unknown. These data belong to a study of long-term antiretroviral therapy in people with HIV. General study findings and limits: Adherence to ART, viral resistance and therapy changes lacked any data. Increased diversity was seen after ART, yet it remained lower than in transplant donor controls.

Sequencing relied on immunoSEQ assay v3.0, run at survey level. Sequencing was performed with immunoSEQ multiplex PCR; in TCRdb, only in-frame clones are kept and a portion is missing. Here the sample spans 20,000 to 25,000 clones, around 85% being singletons. The V gene's germline CDR1 is MGHRA and CDR2 YSYEKL. The V end lost 1 base, the J end lost 0 bases, and 16 bases lay between the germline ends. The CDR3 has 18 residues. The sample consisted of unsorted PBMCs, taken 1.2 years after starting antiretroviral therapy. The receptor was derived from a man aged 50-59 years with HIV. The chain links TRBV4-1 to TRBJ1-5, with TRBD1 as a possible D gene (5 bases). CDR3 sequence reads: CASSQGGAAFNSNQPQHF. CDR3 coding DNA: TGCGCCAGCAGCCAAGGAGGGGCAGCCTTTAATAGCAATCAGCCCCAGCATTTT.